A single sample is the source of the 5 T cell receptor beta chains below, sequenced in a study of cytomegalovirus exposure and HLA in healthy donors (dated by TCRdb to about 2017). Library construction relied on the immunoSEQ multiplex PCR assay. The multiplex PCR relied on a mix of 60 forward primers for TCR Vbeta segments and 13 reverse primers for TCR Jbeta segments. Not all clones reach the TCRdb copy of this immuneACCESS table, which keeps in-frame sequences only. Checked studies attribute under half of the gap to unresolved V genes and leave the rest unexplained. This sample comprises 100,000 to 120,000 clones, about 70% of them detected only once. The ten largest clones take up more than 2.5% of the sample. The sequenced sample consisted of PBMCs. Receptors originate from a man aged 25 to 45 in good health and CMV-seronegative.

V and J are TRBV4-3 and TRBJ2-5; D gene unclear. CDR1 is LGHNA, CDR2 YSLEER, per germline. V lost 4 bases, J lost 2 bases, and 11 bases lay in between. The CDR3 runs 14 residues. The CDR3 nucleotides read TGCGCCAGCAGCCCGGGTGGCAGTCAAGAGACCCAGTACTTC. Translated, it gives CASSPGGSQETQYF.

The chain links TRBV7-3 to TRBJ2-1; D unclear. The germline gives CDR1 SGHTA, CDR2 FQGTGA. The CDR3 is 16 amino acids. The ends were cut back, 2 bases at V and 2 bases at J, with 13 bases in the middle. The CDR3: CASSLQATYTYNEQFF. The CDR3 DNA reads TGTGCCAGCAGCTTACAGGCTACCTACACCTACAATGAGCAGTTCTTC.

This chain connects TRBV4-1 to TRBJ2-5, with 10 bases fitting TRBD1. Germline V lookup: CDR1 MGHRA, CDR2 YSYEKL. CDR3 length: 16 residues. V shed 1 base, J shed 5 bases, and the junction held 7 bases outside the gene matches. This CDR3 reads CASSQAGTGVVETQYF. DNA for the CDR3: TGCGCCAGCAGCCAAGCAGGGACAGGGGTTGTCGAGACCCAGTACTTC.

Only one count was recorded for this clone. The V gene is TRBV4-3, the J gene TRBJ2-1, with 13 bases identical to TRBD2. Germline-derived CDR1 and CDR2 are LGHNA and YSLEER. J lost 7 bases, V lost 4 bases, and 4 bases had no gene match. This CDR3 has 15 amino acids. CDR3 sequence (DNA): TGCGCCAGCAGCCGCCGACTAGCGGGAGGAAATGAGCAGTTCTTC. Translated: CASSRRLAGGNEQFF.

V gene TRBV7-9 combines with J gene TRBJ1-1, with TRBD1 identical over 7 bases. CDR1 is SEHNR, CDR2 FQNEAQ, per germline (reference sequence). V was clipped by 2 bases and J by 1 base; unmatched bases: 4. The CDR3 is made up of 15 amino acids. The CDR3 protein is CASSLRQGPNTEAFF. Here the CDR3 DNA reads TGTGCCAGCAGCTTACGACAGGGTCCGAACACTGAAGCTTTCTTT.